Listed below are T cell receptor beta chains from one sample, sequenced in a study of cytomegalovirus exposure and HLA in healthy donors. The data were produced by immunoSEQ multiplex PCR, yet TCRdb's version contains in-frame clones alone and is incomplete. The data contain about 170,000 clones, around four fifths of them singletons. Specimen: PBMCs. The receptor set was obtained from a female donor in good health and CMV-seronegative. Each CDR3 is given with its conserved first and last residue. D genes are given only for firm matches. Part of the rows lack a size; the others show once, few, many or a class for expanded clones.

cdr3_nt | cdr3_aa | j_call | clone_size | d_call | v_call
TGTGCCAGCAGTCTTCAGGGGGCGCTAGTCTATGGCTACACCTTC | CASSLQGALVYGYTF | TRBJ1-2 | . | TRBD1 | TRBV28
TGTGCCACCAGCAGGTCACAGGGGGCGGAAGGAAACACCATATATTTT | CATSRSQGAEGNTIYF | TRBJ1-3 | . | TRBD1 | TRBV15
TGTGCCAGTAGTATAGGGGAGAGGGCAGATACGCAGTATTTT | CASSIGERADTQYF | TRBJ2-3 | . | . | TRBV19
TGTGCCAGCAGTGTAATACAGGGTCGGGCGGACACTGAAGCTTTCTTT | CASSVIQGRADTEAFF | TRBJ1-1 | . | . | TRBV6-1
TGTGCCAGCAGTTTCGGGACAGGGGCCTACAATGAGCAGTTCTTC | CASSFGTGAYNEQFF | TRBJ2-1 | once | TRBD1 | TRBV28
TGTGCCAGCAGCTTCTTAGCGGGGGGGACCGGGGAGCTGTTTTTT | CASSFLAGGTGELFF | TRBJ2-2 | . | TRBD2 | TRBV7-8
TGTGCCAGTAGTAATCGGCTAGCCGACAATGAGCAGTTCTTC | CASSNRLADNEQFF | TRBJ2-1 | . | . | TRBV19
TGTGCCAGCAGATCCACAGGGGGCGAGTATGGCTACACCTTC | CASRSTGGEYGYTF | TRBJ1-2 | . | TRBD1 | TRBV7-9
TGTGCCAGCAGTTACTCAGCTAGCGGGGGAGAGACCCAGTACTTC | CASSYSASGGETQYF | TRBJ2-5 | . | TRBD2 | TRBV6-5
TGTGCCAGCAGCTCTCAGGCCCTGAGCTCCTACAATGAGCAGTTCTTC | CASSSQALSSYNEQFF | TRBJ2-1 | . | . | TRBV7-3
TGTGCCAGCAGTTTCCTAGGGGCCAATGAGCAGTTCTTC | CASSFLGANEQFF | TRBJ2-1 | . | . | TRBV28
TGTGCCAGTAGTATCGGCGGGGAAGCGAACACCGGGGAGCTGTTTTTT | CASSIGGEANTGELFF | TRBJ2-2 | . | . | TRBV19
TGTGCCAGTAGTCCCAGAGACGACAGGGGGGTCGGCTACACCTTC | CASSPRDDRGVGYTF | TRBJ1-2 | few | TRBD1 | TRBV19
TGTGCCAGCAGCCGGGCGGGAGGCTTCACAGATACGCAGTATTTT | CASSRAGGFTDTQYF | TRBJ2-3 | . | TRBD2 | TRBV27
TGTGCCAGCAGCCCTGACACCGATCAGCCCCAGCATTTT | CASSPDTDQPQHF | TRBJ1-5 | . | . | TRBV7-2
TGTGCCAGCACCGCGGGACAGGGGAGCTATGGCTACACCTTC | CASTAGQGSYGYTF | TRBJ1-2 | . | TRBD1 | TRBV2
TGTGCCAGCAGCCTTGGGACTAGCGCAACCTACGAGCAGTACTTC | CASSLGTSATYEQYF | TRBJ2-7 | . | TRBD2 | TRBV7-8
TGTGCCAGCAGCTTGTACGGGGGCGAGCAGTACTTC | CASSLYGGEQYF | TRBJ2-7 | . | . | TRBV5-6
TGTGCCAGTTGGACAGGAGTCAACTATGGCTACACCTTC | CASWTGVNYGYTF | TRBJ1-2 | . | TRBD1 | TRBV6-1
TGTGCCATCAGTGAGGGACAGGGAAAAACCAAAAACATTCAGTACTTC | CAISEGQGKTKNIQYF | TRBJ2-4 | . | TRBD1 | TRBV10-3
TGTGCCAGCAGCGTAGATGGGGGGGCCTATAATTCACCCCTCCACTTT | CASSVDGGAYNSPLHF | TRBJ1-6 | once | . | TRBV9
TGTGCCAGTAGTACCCCGGGACAGGGTGAAAAACTGTTTTTT | CASSTPGQGEKLFF | TRBJ1-4 | few | TRBD1 | TRBV19
TGTGCCAGCAGCTTGCCGATAGCGAGATACGAGCAGTACTTC | CASSLPIARYEQYF | TRBJ2-7 | . | . | TRBV5-6
TGTGCCAGCAGTTTATGGGGGGGGCGGGCTAACTATGGCTACACCTTC | CASSLWGGRANYGYTF | TRBJ1-2 | . | . | TRBV28
TGTGCCAGCAGAAAGACAGCCATTACTTATGGCTACACCTTC | CASRKTAITYGYTF | TRBJ1-2 | . | . | TRBV6-4
TGTGCCAGCAGTTACGACCTAGCGGGAATATCGGAGCAGTACTTC | CASSYDLAGISEQYF | TRBJ2-7 | . | TRBD2 | TRBV6-5
TGTGCCAGCAGCTTCCGGGCAGGGTCGGGCACCGGGGAGCTGTTTTTT | CASSFRAGSGTGELFF | TRBJ2-2 | . | . | TRBV9
TGTGCCAGCAGCCTGACAGGGGGGAACACTGAAGCTTTCTTT | CASSLTGGNTEAFF | TRBJ1-1 | . | TRBD1 | TRBV7-3
TGTGCCATCAGCCGGACTAGCGGGGGAAAACAAGAGACCCAGTACTTC | CAISRTSGGKQETQYF | TRBJ2-5 | . | TRBD2 | TRBV10-3
TGTGCCAGCAGTTTAGTCGGGGGGGCCTCCTACAATGAGCAGTTCTTC | CASSLVGGASYNEQFF | TRBJ2-1 | . | TRBD2 | TRBV27
TGTGCCAGCAGTTTGTGGCCCTCTGGAAACACCATATATTTT | CASSLWPSGNTIYF | TRBJ1-3 | . | . | TRBV28
TGTGCCAGCCGGGACAGGGGTGCCGACTATGGCTACACCTTC | CASRDRGADYGYTF | TRBJ1-2 | . | TRBD1 | TRBV18
TGTGCCAGCAGCTCGAGACTAGCGGGGGGGGTATACAATGAGCAGTTCTTC | CASSSRLAGGVYNEQFF | TRBJ2-1 | . | TRBD2 | TRBV7-8
TGTGCCAGCAGCTTAGCCCCCAGGTTCGAGGGCTACACCTTC | CASSLAPRFEGYTF | TRBJ1-2 | . | . | TRBV7-9
TGTGCCAGCAGCTTAAAGCAGGGGAACTTTTACGAGCAGTACTTC | CASSLKQGNFYEQYF | TRBJ2-7 | . | . | TRBV11-1
TGTGCCTGGAGTGTACCTGGGACAGGGGACGGCTACACCTTC | CAWSVPGTGDGYTF | TRBJ1-2 | . | TRBD1 | TRBV30
TGTGCCAGCAGCGTAGACGGGACAGGGAATTCACCCCTCCACTTT | CASSVDGTGNSPLHF | TRBJ1-6 | . | TRBD1 | TRBV9
TGCGCCAGCAGCTTGGGTCAGGGGGCCGAAGCTTTCTTT | CASSLGQGAEAFF | TRBJ1-1 | . | TRBD1 | TRBV5-1
TGCGCCAGCAGCTTGGACAGGGGAGATGAAAAACTGTTTTTT | CASSLDRGDEKLFF | TRBJ1-4 | . | TRBD1 | TRBV5-1
TGTGCCAGCAGTTTTTCAGGGGCGGAGTACGAGCAGTACTTC | CASSFSGAEYEQYF | TRBJ2-7 | . | . | TRBV27
TGTGCCAGCGGCATGAGCAATCAGCCCCAGCATTTT | CASGMSNQPQHF | TRBJ1-5 | few | . | TRBV7-2
TGTGCCAGCTCAGTAGAAGCGGCCCAAGAGACCCAGTACTTC | CASSVEAAQETQYF | TRBJ2-5 | . | . | TRBV18
TGTGCCAGCAGCTTAGCAAAACAGGGGGAAGAGACCCAGTACTTC | CASSLAKQGEETQYF | TRBJ2-5 | . | TRBD1 | TRBV7-9
TGTGCCAGCAGCTTGGGAGGGGCCCGGACTAATGAAAAACTGTTTTTT | CASSLGGARTNEKLFF | TRBJ1-4 | . | . | TRBV7-3
TGTGCCAGCAGAACCGGGGGGTCCTACAATGAGCAGTTCTTC | CASRTGGSYNEQFF | TRBJ2-1 | . | TRBD2 | TRBV28
TGTGCCAGCAGCGATTTCGCCGGGACAGGAGGAGTCTACGAGCAGTACTTC | CASSDFAGTGGVYEQYF | TRBJ2-7 | . | TRBD1 | TRBV9
TGCGCCAGCAGCCCGGGGACTAGCGAACCTACCGGGGAGCTGTTTTTT | CASSPGTSEPTGELFF | TRBJ2-2 | . | TRBD2 | TRBV5-1
TGCGCCAGCAGCCAAGGGAGGAGCTCCTATAATTCACCCCTCCACTTT | CASSQGRSSYNSPLHF | TRBJ1-6 | . | . | TRBV4-3
TGTGCCAGCCGCCGGGACAGACGGGATAACACTGAAGCTTTCTTT | CASRRDRRDNTEAFF | TRBJ1-1 | once | TRBD1 | TRBV6-5
TGTGCCAGCAGCTTATGGGAGGCGGCCTACGAGCAGTACTTC | CASSLWEAAYEQYF | TRBJ2-7 | . | . | TRBV7-6
TGTGCCAGCAGCTTATTTGGGGTAGCGTTCACCTACGAGCAGTACTTC | CASSLFGVAFTYEQYF | TRBJ2-7 | few | . | TRBV7-2
TGTGCCAGCAGCGTAAGCAGCGGCACAGATACGCAGTATTTT | CASSVSSGTDTQYF | TRBJ2-3 | . | . | TRBV9
TGTGCCAGCACCCTGTCTAAGGGAGGAGGAACTGAAGCTTTCTTT | CASTLSKGGGTEAFF | TRBJ1-1 | . | . | TRBV6-1
TGTGCCAGTAGTTTCGGGAGCGGTAATCAGCCCCAGCATTTT | CASSFGSGNQPQHF | TRBJ1-5 | once | . | TRBV19
TGTGCCAGTACGACAGCCATTGGGCCCCAGCATTTT | CASTTAIGPQHF | TRBJ1-5 | . | . | TRBV19
TGTGCCAGCAGCTTAGTTGGCCTAGCCTACGAGCAGTACTTC | CASSLVGLAYEQYF | TRBJ2-7 | . | . | TRBV7-9